This T cell receptor beta chain appears in the sequencing data of a study of T cell repertoires in cytomegalovirus infection. MiXCR, applied by TCRdb to the reads, yields one record per CDR3 protein. The sample contains a few hundred thousand distinct CDR3 sequences, 15% to 20% of which appear only once. The table lists this clonotype with a few counts. Sequencing used PBMCs. The source is a human donor in good health (CMV status not recorded). Some clones in this sample may be carry-over from other donors' samples.

The CDR3 DNA reads TGTGCCAGTAGTCCGGGACGTCCCAACGTCCTGACTTTC. The encoded protein is CASSPGRPNVLTF. V and J are TRBV19 and TRBJ2-6; D possibly uses TRBD1 or TRBD2 (5 bases each). In germline, CDR1 is LNHDA, CDR2 SQIVND (reference sequence). V lost 5 bases and J lost 8, with 10 bases in between. The CDR3 consists of 13 residues.